This T cell receptor beta chain was identified in a study of CD8 T cells in ankylosing spondylitis. The CDR3 is 15 residues long. Looked up from germline, CDR1 is MNHEY and CDR2 is SMNVEV (reference sequence). Trimming cost V 4 bases and J 5 bases, with 18 bases left between them. Quantitative 5'-RACE was performed with molecular barcodes, and it yielded the TCR beta libraries. Each CDR3 protein is one row after TCRdb ran MiXCR on the 5' RACE reads. The sample records about 150,000 distinct CDR3 sequences, under 45% being singletons. Study results and limitations: Characteristic of ankylosing spondylitis blood, it appeared, was a TCR beta motif comprising eight highly homologous variants. In ankylosing spondylitis patients, matched synovial fluid reportedly showed significant enrichment of disease-linked clones. A CD8+ phenotype characterized the disease-linked clones, which were relatively rare in peripheral blood.

Remarks on this clonotype: Its antigen is unknown.

Source material: synovial fluid, either unsorted or a sorted T cell fraction (not recorded which). This clonotype originated in a male donor with ankylosing spondylitis. The chain uses TRBV27 and TRBJ2-7, with a weak D call TRBD1 (6 bases). CDR3 sequence reads: CASSSLSLGANEQYF. In DNA form, the CDR3 reads TGTGCCAGCAGTTCCCTTTCTCTGGGGGCCAACGAGCAGTACTTC.